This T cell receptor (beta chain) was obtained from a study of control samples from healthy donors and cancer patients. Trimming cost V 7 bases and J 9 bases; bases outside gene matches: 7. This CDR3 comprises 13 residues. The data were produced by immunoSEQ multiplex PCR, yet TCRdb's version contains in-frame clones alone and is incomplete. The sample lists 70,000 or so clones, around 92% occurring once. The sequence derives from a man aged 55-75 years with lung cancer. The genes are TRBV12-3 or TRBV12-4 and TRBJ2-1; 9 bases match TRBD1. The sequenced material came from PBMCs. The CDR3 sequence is CASTGDRVTEQFF. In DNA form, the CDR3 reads TGTGCCAGCACCGGGGACAGGGTAACTGAGCAGTTCTTC.